The table lists the clone carrying this TCR beta chain with a few counts. A clone one base away is much larger, so this may be a read error. This sample stems from a study of read filtering for tumor transcriptome and immune sequencing. This CDR3 has 15 amino acids. CDR1 and CDR2 from the germline V gene are LNHNV and YYDKDF (reference sequence). The library was built from roughly 400 ng RNA with molecular barcoded adaptors for alpha/delta and beta/gamma chains. TCRdb re-called the reads with MiXCR, one entry per CDR3 protein. The sample comprises about 90,000 distinct CDR3 sequences, 9% to 15% of which are singletons, and under 15% rests with the top ten.

This TCR came from a donor aged 40 or older with multiple myeloma. The sample consisted of a population of CD138-negative cells sorted from bone marrow. The V gene is TRBV15, the J gene TRBJ1-1; 7 bases are a match to TRBD1. The CDR3 sequence is CAASRGKGAVTEAFF. For the CDR3, the DNA is TGTGCCGCCAGCAGAGGAAAGGGGGCCGTCACTGAAGCTTTCTTT.